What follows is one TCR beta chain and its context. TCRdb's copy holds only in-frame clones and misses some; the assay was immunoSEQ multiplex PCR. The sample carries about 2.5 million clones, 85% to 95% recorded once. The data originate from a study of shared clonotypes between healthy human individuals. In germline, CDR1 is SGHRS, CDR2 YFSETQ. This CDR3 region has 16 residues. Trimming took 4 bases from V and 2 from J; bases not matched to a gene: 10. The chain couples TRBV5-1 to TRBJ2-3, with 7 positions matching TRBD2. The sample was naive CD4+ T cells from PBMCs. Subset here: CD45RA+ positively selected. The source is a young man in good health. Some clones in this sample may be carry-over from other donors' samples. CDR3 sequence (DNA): TGCGCCAGCAGCGACGGGACTACCTTCCCCACAGATACGCAGTATTTT. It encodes CASSDGTTFPTDTQYF.